Listed here are 3 T cell receptor beta chains from one sample, sequenced in a study of cytotoxic CD8 clonotypes in ibrutinib-treated CLL. Assay: immunoSEQ multiplex PCR; the TCRdb copy retains only in-frame clones and omits some. Of more than 300,000 clones in the sample, roughly 85% were seen once. This specimen consisted of PBMCs, obtained before ibrutinib treatment. These receptors all come from a human donor with chronic lymphocytic leukemia.

The chain joins TRBV5-4 to TRBJ2-1; D is undetermined. The CDR3 extends over 12 amino acids. The V end lost 4 bases, the J end lost 6 bases, and 8 bases lay between the germline ends. Germline V gives CDR1 SGHNT, CDR2 YYREEE (reference sequence). CDR3 in DNA: TGTGCCAGCAGCCAACCTGCCAATGAGCAGTTCTTC. This translates into CASSQPANEQFF.

This chain joins TRBV28 and TRBJ2-7; D gene unclear. The V gene's germline CDR1 is MDHEN and CDR2 SYDVKM. With 5 bases removed from V and 7 bases from J, the gap between germline ends came to 15 bases. The CDR3 totals 13 residues. Here the CDR3 DNA reads TGTGCCAGCAGTCCCCTCGAGGATGGGGAGCAGTACTTC. Its protein is CASSPLEDGEQYF.

The V gene is TRBV6-1, the J gene TRBJ2-2, with D possibly TRBD1 on 6 matching bases. This CDR3 is 13 amino acids long. CDR1 is MNHNS and CDR2 is SASEGT in the germline V gene. Trimming cost V 6 bases and J 3 bases, with 8 bases left between them. CDR3 bases: TGTGCCAGCAGCCGGACAGACACCGGGGAGCTGTTTTTT. Translating it yields CASSRTDTGELFF.